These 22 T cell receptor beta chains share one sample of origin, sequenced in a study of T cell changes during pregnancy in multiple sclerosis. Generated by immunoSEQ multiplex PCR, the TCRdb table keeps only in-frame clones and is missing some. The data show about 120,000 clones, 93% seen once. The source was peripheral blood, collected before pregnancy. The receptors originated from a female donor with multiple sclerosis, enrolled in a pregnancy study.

CDR3 sequence: CASSPTPDRAHQPQHF. DNA for the CDR3: TGTGCCAGCAGTCCTACCCCCGACAGGGCCCATCAGCCCCAGCATTTT. This chain connects TRBV27 to TRBJ1-5, with 7 bases lining up with TRBD1. Germline loops: CDR1 MNHEY, CDR2 SMNVEV (reference sequence). The V and J ends lost 5 bases and 5 bases, in that order; junction bases with no gene match: 12. The CDR3 is made up of 16 amino acids.

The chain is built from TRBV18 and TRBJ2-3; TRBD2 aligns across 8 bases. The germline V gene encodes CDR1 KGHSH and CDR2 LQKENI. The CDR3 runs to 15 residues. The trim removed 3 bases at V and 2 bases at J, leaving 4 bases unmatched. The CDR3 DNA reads TGTGCCAGCTCACCGCCGGGGGGGCCCACAGATACGCAGTATTTT. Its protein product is CASSPPGGPTDTQYF.

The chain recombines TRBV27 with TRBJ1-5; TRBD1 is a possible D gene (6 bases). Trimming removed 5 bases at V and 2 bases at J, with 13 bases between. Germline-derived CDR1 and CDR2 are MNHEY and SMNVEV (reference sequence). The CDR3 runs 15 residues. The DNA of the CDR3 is TGTGCCAGCAGTCCCCTCAACAGGGGCAATCAGCCCCAGCATTTT. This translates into CASSPLNRGNQPQHF.

In nucleotides, the CDR3 is TGTGCCAGCAGCGCCACCAGACAGGGATGGGGAGAGACCCAGTACTTC. Its translation: CASSATRQGWGETQYF. V gene TRBV2 combines with J gene TRBJ2-5; TRBD1 aligns across 7 bases. Germline-derived CDR1 and CDR2 are SNHLY and FYNNEI. With V trimmed by 6 bases and J by 4 bases, 14 bases remained unmatched. This CDR3 has 16 residues.

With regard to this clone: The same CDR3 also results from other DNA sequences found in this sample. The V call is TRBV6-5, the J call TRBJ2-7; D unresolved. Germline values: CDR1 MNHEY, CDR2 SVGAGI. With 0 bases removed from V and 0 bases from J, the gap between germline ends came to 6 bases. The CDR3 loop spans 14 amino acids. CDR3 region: CASSYSGSSYEQYF. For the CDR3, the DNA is TGTGCCAGCAGTTACTCTGGCAGCTCCTACGAGCAGTACTTC.

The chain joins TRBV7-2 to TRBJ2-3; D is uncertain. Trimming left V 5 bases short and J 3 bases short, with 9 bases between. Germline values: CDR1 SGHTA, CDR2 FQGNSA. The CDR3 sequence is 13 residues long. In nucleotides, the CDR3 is TGTGCCAGCAGCCCCGGGTTTACAGATACGCAGTATTTT. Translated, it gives CASSPGFTDTQYF.

The CDR3, as DNA: TGTGCCAGCTCTCGATGGCTGACTAGCGCCGATCCCACAGATACGCAGTATTTT. This codes for CASSRWLTSADPTDTQYF. The chain links TRBV18 to TRBJ2-3; 8 nucleotides match TRBD2. Germline CDR1 reads KGHSH; CDR2 reads LQKENI. CDR3 length: 18 amino acids. The J segment lost 2 bases and the V segment lost 6 bases, leaving 16 bases of the junction unmatched.

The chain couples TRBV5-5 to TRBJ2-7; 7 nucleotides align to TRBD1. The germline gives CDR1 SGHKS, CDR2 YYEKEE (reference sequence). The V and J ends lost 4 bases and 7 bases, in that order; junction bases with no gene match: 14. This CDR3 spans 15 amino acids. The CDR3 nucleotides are TGTGCCAGCAGCCCCCGGGACAGTGCTACGTTAGAGCAGTACTTC. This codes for CASSPRDSATLEQYF.

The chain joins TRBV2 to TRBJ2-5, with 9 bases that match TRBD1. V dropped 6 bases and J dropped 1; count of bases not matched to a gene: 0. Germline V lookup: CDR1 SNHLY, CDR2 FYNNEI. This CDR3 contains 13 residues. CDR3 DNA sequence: TGTGCCAGCAGACAGGGGGCCCAAGAGACCCAGTACTTC. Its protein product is CASRQGAQETQYF.

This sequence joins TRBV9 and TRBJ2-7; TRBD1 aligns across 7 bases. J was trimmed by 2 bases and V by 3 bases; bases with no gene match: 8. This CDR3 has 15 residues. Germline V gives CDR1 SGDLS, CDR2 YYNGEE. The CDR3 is CASSGRQGPPYEQYF. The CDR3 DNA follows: TGTGCCAGCAGCGGGCGACAGGGCCCCCCCTACGAGCAGTACTTC.

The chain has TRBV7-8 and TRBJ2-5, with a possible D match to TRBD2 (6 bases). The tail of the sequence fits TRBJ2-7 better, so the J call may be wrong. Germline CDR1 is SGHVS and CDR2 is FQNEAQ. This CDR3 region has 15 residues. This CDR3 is CASSLGRGSSYEQYF. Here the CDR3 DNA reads TGTGCCAGCAGCTTAGGGCGGGGTAGCTCCTACGAGCAGTACTTC.

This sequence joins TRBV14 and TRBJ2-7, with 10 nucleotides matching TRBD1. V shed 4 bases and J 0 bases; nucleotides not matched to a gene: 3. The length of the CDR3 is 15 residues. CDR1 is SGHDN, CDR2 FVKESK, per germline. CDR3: CASSRGTGDSYEQYF. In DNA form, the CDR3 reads TGTGCCAGCAGCCGCGGGACAGGGGACTCCTACGAGCAGTACTTC.

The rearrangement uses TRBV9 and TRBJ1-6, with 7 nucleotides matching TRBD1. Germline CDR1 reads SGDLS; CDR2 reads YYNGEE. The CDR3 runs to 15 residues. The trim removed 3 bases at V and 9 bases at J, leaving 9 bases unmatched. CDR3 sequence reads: CASSAKTGWTSPLHF. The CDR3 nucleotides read TGTGCCAGCAGCGCTAAGACAGGGTGGACTTCACCCCTCCACTTT.

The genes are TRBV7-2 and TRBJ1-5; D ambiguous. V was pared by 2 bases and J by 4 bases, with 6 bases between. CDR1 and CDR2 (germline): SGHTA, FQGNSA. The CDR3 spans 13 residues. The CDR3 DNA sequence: TGTGCCAGCAGCTTACGCACTAATCAGCCCCAGCATTTT. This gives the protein CASSLRTNQPQHF.

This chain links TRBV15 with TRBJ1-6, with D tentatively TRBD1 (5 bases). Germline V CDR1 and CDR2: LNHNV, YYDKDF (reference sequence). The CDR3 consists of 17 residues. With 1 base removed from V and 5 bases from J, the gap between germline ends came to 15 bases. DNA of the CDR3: TGTGCCACCAGCAGAGTTGTTGCAGGGTTCAATAATTCACCCCTCCACTTT. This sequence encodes CATSRVVAGFNNSPLHF.

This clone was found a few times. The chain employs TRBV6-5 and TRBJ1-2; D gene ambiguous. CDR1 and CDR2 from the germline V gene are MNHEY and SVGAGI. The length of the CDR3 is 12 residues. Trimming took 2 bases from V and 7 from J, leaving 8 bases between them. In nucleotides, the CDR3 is TGTGCCAGCAGTTACGAAGGCGGTGGCTACACCTTC. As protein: CASSYEGGGYTF.

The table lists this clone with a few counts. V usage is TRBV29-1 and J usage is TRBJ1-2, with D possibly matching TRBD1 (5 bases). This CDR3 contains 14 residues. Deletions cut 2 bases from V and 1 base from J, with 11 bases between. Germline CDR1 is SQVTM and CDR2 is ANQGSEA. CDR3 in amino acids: CSVEKGPGNYGYTF. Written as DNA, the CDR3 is TGCAGCGTTGAAAAGGGGCCCGGTAACTATGGCTACACCTTC.

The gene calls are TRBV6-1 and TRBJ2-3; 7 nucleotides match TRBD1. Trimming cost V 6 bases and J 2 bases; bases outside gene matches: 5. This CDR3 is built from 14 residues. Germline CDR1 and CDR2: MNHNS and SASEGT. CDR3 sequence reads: CASSSTGNTDTQYF. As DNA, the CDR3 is TGTGCCAGCAGCTCGACAGGGAACACAGATACGCAGTATTTT.

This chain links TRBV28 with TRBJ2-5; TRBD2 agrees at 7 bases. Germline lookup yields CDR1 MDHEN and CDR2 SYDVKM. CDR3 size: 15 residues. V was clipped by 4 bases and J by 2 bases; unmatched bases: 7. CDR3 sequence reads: CASSSIRSGQETQYF. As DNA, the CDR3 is TGTGCCAGCAGTTCCATTCGTAGCGGGCAAGAGACCCAGTACTTC.

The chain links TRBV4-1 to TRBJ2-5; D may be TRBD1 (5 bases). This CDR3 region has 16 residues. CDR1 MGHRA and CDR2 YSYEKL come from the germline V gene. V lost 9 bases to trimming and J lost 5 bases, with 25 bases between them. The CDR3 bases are TGCGCCAGTTCACAGGAGCAGCGTGGTATTTCGGAGACCCAGTACTTC. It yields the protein CASSQEQRGISETQYF.

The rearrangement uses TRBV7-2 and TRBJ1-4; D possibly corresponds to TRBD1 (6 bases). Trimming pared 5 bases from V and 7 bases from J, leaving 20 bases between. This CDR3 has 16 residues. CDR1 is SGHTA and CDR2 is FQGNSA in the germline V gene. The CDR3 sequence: CASSRGVLRGGEKLFF. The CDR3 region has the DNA TGTGCCAGCAGCCGAGGGGTTCTGCGAGGGGGTGAAAAACTGTTTTTT.

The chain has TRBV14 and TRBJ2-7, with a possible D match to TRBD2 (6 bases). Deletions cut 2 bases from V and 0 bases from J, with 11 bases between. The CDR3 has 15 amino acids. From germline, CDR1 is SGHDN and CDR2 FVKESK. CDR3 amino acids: CASSQLGTFSYEQYF. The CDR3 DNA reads TGTGCCAGCAGCCAATTGGGGACTTTCTCCTACGAGCAGTACTTC.